This passage covers 10 T cell receptor beta chains from one sample sequenced in a study of T-cell memory formation after mild COVID-19. Each CDR3 protein gets one entry after TCRdb re-called the 5' RACE reads with MiXCR. The sample shows about 190,000 distinct CDR3 sequences, around 20% of them seen only once. Sequenced input: PBMCs or a T cell subset sorted from them (not recorded which). The receptor set was obtained from an adult woman who had mild COVID-19 (a few samples of this study predate the infection). Cell type and time point are not known.

The chain combines TRBV12-3 or TRBV12-4 with TRBJ1-1, with D possibly matching TRBD1 (5 bases). Trimming removed 2 bases at V and 3 bases at J, with 13 bases between. This CDR3 contains 15 residues. The CDR3 nucleotides read TGTGCCAGCAGTTTACAGGGCAGCCGCCACACTGAAGCTTTCTTT. Residues: CASSLQGSRHTEAFF.

This clonotype was detected a few times. The chain is built from TRBV7-9 and TRBJ1-6; perhaps TRBD1 as D (5 bases). Trimming took off 5 bases at V and 3 bases at J, with 11 bases between the two ends. CDR1 and CDR2 (germline): SEHNR, FQNEAQ (reference sequence). The CDR3 extends over 15 amino acids. The chain's CDR3 is CASSLAGGYNSPLHF. In DNA form, the CDR3 reads TGTGCCAGCAGCCTGGCGGGGGGCTATAATTCACCCCTCCACTTT.

This sequence joins TRBV7-8 and TRBJ2-7, with TRBD1 matching over 8 bases. From germline, CDR1 is SGHVS and CDR2 FQNEAQ. Trimming at V came to 4 bases and at J to 0 bases, leaving 5 bases not matched to a gene. This CDR3 has 15 amino acids. CDR3 sequence: CASSSQGGYSYEQYF. The CDR3 DNA sequence: TGTGCCAGCAGCTCACAGGGGGGTTACTCCTACGAGCAGTACTTC.

The V gene is TRBV24-1, the J gene TRBJ2-5; a possible D gene is TRBD2 (6 bases). CDR1 KGHDR and CDR2 SFDVKD come from the germline V gene. The CDR3 has 14 residues. V dropped 6 bases and J dropped 2 bases, with 12 bases sitting between them. Here the CDR3 reads CATSRSGAQETQYF. The CDR3 DNA reads as TGTGCCACCAGTCGTAGCGGAGCTCAAGAGACCCAGTACTTC.

This clonotype was found a few times. The chain links TRBV6-5 to TRBJ2-3, with D perhaps TRBD2 (5 bases). CDR1 is MNHEY, CDR2 SVGAGI, per germline. Trimming stripped 2 bases from V and 5 bases from J, with 8 bases between. This CDR3 is 13 amino acids long. CDR3 sequence (DNA): TGTGCCAGCAGTTACCTCCGGGGAGATACGCAGTATTTT. It yields the protein CASSYLRGDTQYF.

The chain is built from TRBV4-2 and TRBJ1-2; 7 bases line up with TRBD1. The J segment lost 5 bases and the V segment lost 5 bases, leaving 14 bases of the junction unmatched. Germline V lookup: CDR1 LGHNA, CDR2 YNFKEQ. The CDR3 sequence is 16 residues long. The CDR3 DNA follows: TGTGCCAGCAGCGGAGGGGTTAGGGGGCCTACGTATGGCTACACCTTC. It codes for CASSGGVRGPTYGYTF.

The gene calls are TRBV11-2 and TRBJ2-7; D might be TRBD2 (5 bases). V gave up 0 bases and J gave up 2 bases, with 11 bases separating them. The germline gives CDR1 SGHAT, CDR2 FQNNGV. CDR3 length: 15 amino acids. The CDR3 DNA sequence: TGTGCCAGCAGCTTAGATGCCGGGGTCCCCTACGAGCAGTACTTC. It encodes CASSLDAGVPYEQYF.

This rearrangement joins TRBV11-2 to TRBJ1-2, with 8 positions matching TRBD1. The CDR3 extends over 17 amino acids. Trimming removed 5 bases from V and 3 bases from J; junction bases left unmatched: 14. Per germline, CDR1 SGHAT and CDR2 FQNNGV. CDR3 region: CASSQGDRRRFDYGYTF. CDR3 in DNA: TGTGCCAGCAGCCAGGGGGACAGGAGAAGGTTTGACTATGGCTACACCTTC.

The gene calls are TRBV29-1 and TRBJ2-1, with D maybe TRBD2 (5 bases). CDR3 size: 14 residues. Per germline, CDR1 SQVTM and CDR2 ANQGSEA. Trimming took 5 bases from V and 0 from J, leaving 11 bases between them. Here the CDR3 reads CSVLGVSSYNEQFF. DNA for the CDR3: TGCAGCGTTCTCGGGGTCAGCTCCTACAATGAGCAGTTCTTC.

This clonotype occurred many times. The chain recombines TRBV20-1 with TRBJ1-1, with 7 bases matching TRBD1. Germline V lookup: CDR1 DFQATT, CDR2 SNEGSKA (reference sequence). V lost 2 bases to trimming and J lost 1 base; unmatched junction nucleotides: 7. This CDR3 contains 15 residues. CDR3 DNA: TGCAGTGCTAGACCACAGGGGAGTTGGAACACTGAAGCTTTCTTT. Its translation is CSARPQGSWNTEAFF.